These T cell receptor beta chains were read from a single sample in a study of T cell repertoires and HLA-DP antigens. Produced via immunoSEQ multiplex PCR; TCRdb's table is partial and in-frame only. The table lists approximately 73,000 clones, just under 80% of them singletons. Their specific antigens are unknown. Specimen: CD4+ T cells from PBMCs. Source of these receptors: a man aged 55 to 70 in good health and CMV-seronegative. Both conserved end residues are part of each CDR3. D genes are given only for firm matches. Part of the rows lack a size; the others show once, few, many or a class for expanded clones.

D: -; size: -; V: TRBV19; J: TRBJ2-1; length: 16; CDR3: CASSRGSASSYNEQFF; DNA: TGTGCCAGTAGTCGAGGTAGCGCCAGCTCCTACAATGAGCAGTTCTTC
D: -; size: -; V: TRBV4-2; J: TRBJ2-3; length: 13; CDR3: CASSQDQSDTQYF; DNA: TGTGCCAGCAGCCAAGATCAGTCAGATACGCAGTATTTT
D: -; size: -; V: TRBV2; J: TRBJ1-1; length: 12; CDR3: CASRGDDTEAFF; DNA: TGTGCCAGCAGAGGGGACGACACTGAAGCTTTCTTT
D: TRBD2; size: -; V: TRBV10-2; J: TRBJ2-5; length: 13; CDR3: CASSGGAGETQYF; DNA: TGCGCCAGCAGCGGGGGGGCGGGAGAGACCCAGTACTTC
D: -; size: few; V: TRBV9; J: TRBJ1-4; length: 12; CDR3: CASSAGEGKLFF; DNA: TGTGCCAGCAGCGCCGGGGAAGGGAAACTGTTTTTT
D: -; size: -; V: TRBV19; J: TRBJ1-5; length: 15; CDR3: CASSIGAGNNQPQHF; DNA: TGTGCCAGTAGTATAGGGGCAGGGAACAATCAGCCCCAGCATTTT
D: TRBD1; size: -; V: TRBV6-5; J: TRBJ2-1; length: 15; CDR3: CASSYRQGRYNEQFF; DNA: TGTGCCAGCAGTTACAGACAGGGGAGGTACAATGAGCAGTTCTTC
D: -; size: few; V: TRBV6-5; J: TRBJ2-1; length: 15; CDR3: CASSPGGNSYNEQFF; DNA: TGTGCCAGCAGTCCCGGAGGGAATAGCTACAATGAGCAGTTCTTC
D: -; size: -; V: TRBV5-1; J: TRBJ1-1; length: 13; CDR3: CASSLDIPTEAFF; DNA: TGCGCCAGCAGCTTGGACATACCCACTGAAGCTTTCTTT
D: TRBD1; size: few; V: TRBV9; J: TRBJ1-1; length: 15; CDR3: CASSGGTGGRTEAFF; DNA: TGTGCCAGCAGCGGTGGGACAGGGGGCCGTACTGAAGCTTTCTTT
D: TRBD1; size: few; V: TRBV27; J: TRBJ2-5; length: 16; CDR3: CASSPRLGDRQETQYF; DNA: TGTGCCAGCAGTCCCCGGCTGGGGGACAGACAAGAGACCCAGTACTTC
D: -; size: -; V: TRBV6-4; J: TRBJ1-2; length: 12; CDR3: CASSDGAGGYTF; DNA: TGTGCCAGCAGTGACGGGGCGGGTGGCTACACCTTC
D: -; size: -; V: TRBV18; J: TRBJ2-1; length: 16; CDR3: CASSPRTAGSYNEQFF; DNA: TGTGCCAGCTCACCTCGGACAGCGGGCTCCTACAATGAGCAGTTCTTC
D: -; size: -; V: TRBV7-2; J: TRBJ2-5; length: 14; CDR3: CASSLGRVSETQYF; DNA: TGTGCCAGCAGCTTAGGCAGGGTTTCGGAGACCCAGTACTTC
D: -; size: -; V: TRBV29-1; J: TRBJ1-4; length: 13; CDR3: CSVVVTGNEKLFF; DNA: TGCAGCGTTGTGGTGACAGGCAATGAAAAACTGTTTTTT
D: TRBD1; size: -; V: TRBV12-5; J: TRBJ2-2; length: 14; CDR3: CASGSGQGSGELFF; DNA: TGTGCTAGTGGCTCCGGACAGGGGTCCGGGGAGCTGTTTTTT
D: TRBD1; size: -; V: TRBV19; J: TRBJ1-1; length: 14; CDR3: CASRADRALRVAFF; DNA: TGTGCCAGTAGGGCCGACAGGGCTCTTCGGGTGGCTTTCTTT
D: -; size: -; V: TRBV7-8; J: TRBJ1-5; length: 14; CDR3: CASSNRDNNQPQHF; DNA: TGTGCCAGCAGCAACCGGGACAATAATCAGCCCCAGCATTTT
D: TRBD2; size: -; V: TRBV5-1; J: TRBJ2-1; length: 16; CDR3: CASSLGSGGPINEQFF; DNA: TGCGCCAGCAGCTTGGGTAGCGGGGGGCCCATCAATGAGCAGTTCTTC
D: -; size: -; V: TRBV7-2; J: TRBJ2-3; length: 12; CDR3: CASSPHTDTQYF; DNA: TGTGCCAGCAGCCCTCACACAGATACGCAGTATTTT
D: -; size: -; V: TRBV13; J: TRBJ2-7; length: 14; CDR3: CASSLGRQTGGQYF; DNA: TGTGCCAGCAGCTTAGGTCGACAGACCGGCGGGCAGTACTTC
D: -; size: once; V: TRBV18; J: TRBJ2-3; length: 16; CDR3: CASSPTGQSSTDTQYF; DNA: TGTGCCAGCTCACCAACGGGCCAGTCCAGCACAGATACGCAGTATTTT
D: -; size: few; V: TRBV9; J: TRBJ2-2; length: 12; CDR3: CASSVDAGELFF; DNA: TGTGCCAGCAGCGTAGATGCCGGGGAGCTGTTTTTT
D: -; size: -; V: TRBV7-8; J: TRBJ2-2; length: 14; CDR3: CASSRDASTGELFF; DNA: TGTGCCAGCAGCCGGGACGCCTCCACCGGGGAGCTGTTTTTT
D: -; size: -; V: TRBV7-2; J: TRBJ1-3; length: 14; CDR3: CASSLPEGGNTIYF; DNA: TGTGCCAGCAGCTTACCGGAGGGGGGAAACACCATATATTTT
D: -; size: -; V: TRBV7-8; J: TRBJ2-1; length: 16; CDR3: CASSPPGLADAGEQFF; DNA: TGTGCCAGCAGCCCACCGGGACTCGCCGACGCCGGTGAGCAGTTCTTC
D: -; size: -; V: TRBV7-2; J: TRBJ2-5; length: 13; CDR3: CASSLALQETQYF; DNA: TGTGCCAGCAGCTTAGCACTTCAAGAGACCCAGTACTTC
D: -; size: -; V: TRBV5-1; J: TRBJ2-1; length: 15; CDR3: CASSFSGSDYNEQFF; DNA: TGCGCCAGCAGCTTTTCGGGGAGTGACTACAATGAGCAGTTCTTC
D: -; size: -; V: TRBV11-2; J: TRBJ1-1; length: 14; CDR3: CASSPPVGKTEAFF; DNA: TGTGCCAGCAGCCCCCCCGTGGGTAAAACTGAAGCTTTCTTT
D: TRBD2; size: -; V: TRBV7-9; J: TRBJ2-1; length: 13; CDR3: CASMTSGSHEQFF; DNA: TGTGCCAGCATGACTAGCGGGAGCCATGAGCAGTTCTTC
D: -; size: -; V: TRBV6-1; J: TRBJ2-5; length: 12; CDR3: CASSGIVETQYF; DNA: TGTGCCAGCAGTGGTATAGTAGAGACCCAGTACTTC
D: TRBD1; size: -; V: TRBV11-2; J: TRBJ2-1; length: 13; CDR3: CASSQDRANEQFF; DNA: TGTGCCAGCAGCCAGGACAGGGCAAATGAGCAGTTCTTC
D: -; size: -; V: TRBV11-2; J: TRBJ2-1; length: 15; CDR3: CASRVGQGQFNEQFF; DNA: TGTGCCAGCAGAGTAGGTCAGGGTCAATTCAATGAGCAGTTCTTC
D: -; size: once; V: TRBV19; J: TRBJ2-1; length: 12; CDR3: CASSIEGNEQFF; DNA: TGTGCCAGTAGTATAGAGGGTAATGAGCAGTTCTTC
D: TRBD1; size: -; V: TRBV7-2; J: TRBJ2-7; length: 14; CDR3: CASSVGQGPFEQYF; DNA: TGTGCCAGCAGCGTGGGACAGGGGCCGTTCGAGCAGTACTTC
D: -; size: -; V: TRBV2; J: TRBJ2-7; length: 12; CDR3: CASSRLSYEQYF; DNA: TGTGCCAGCAGTCGACTTTCCTACGAGCAGTACTTC
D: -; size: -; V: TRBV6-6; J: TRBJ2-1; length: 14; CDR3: CASSYSRVYNEQFF; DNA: TGTGCCAGCAGTTACTCTCGGGTCTACAATGAGCAGTTCTTC
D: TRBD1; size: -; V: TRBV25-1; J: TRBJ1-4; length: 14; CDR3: CASSLGTVSEKLFF; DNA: TGTGCCAGCAGTCTAGGGACAGTTTCTGAAAAACTGTTTTTT
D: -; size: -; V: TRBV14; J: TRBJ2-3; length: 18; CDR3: CASSQGIIRAGFTDTQYF; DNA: TGTGCCAGCAGCCAAGGGATAATAAGGGCAGGGTTCACAGATACGCAGTATTTT
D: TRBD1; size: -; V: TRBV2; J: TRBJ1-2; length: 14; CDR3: CASTLRGRSYGYTF; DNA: TGTGCCAGCACCCTCAGGGGGCGATCCTATGGCTACACCTTC
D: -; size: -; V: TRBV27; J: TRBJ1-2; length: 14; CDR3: CASSFAGSAYGYTF; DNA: TGTGCCAGCAGTTTTGCCGGGAGCGCCTATGGCTACACCTTC
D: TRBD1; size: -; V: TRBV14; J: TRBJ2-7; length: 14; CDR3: CASRATGGSYEQYF; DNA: TGTGCCAGCAGAGCAACAGGGGGGTCCTACGAGCAGTACTTC
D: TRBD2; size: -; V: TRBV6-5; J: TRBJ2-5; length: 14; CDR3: CASSSGTRGETQYF; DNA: TGTGCCAGCAGCTCCGGGACTAGGGGAGAGACCCAGTACTTC
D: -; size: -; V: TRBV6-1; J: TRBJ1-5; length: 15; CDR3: CASSEFGRDLRPQHF; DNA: TGTGCCAGCAGTGAATTTGGACGGGATCTCCGGCCCCAGCATTTT
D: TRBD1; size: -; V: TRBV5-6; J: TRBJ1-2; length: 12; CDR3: CASFTGVKGYTF; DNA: TGTGCCAGCTTTACAGGGGTAAAGGGCTACACCTTC
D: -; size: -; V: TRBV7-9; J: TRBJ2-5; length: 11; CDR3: CASSLAETQYF; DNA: TGTGCCAGCAGCTTAGCGGAGACCCAGTACTTC
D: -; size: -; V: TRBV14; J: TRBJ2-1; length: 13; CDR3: CASSQDRVGEQFF; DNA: TGTGCCAGCAGCCAAGACAGGGTTGGTGAGCAGTTCTTC
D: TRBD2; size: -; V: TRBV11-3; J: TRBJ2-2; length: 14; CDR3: CASSSSGRAGELFF; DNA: TGTGCCAGCAGCTCTAGCGGGAGGGCCGGGGAGCTGTTTTTT
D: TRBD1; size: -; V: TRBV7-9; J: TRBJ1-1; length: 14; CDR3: CASSLDAGGTEAFF; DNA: TGTGCCAGCAGCTTAGATGCAGGGGGCACTGAAGCTTTCTTT
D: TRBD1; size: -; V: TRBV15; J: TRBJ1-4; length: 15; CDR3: CATSARTGAYFKLFF; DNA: TGTGCCACCAGCGCCCGGACAGGGGCATATTTTAAACTGTTTTTT
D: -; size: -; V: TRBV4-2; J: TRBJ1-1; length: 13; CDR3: CASSQDRGGEAFF; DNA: TGTGCCAGCAGCCAAGATCGTGGGGGTGAAGCTTTCTTT
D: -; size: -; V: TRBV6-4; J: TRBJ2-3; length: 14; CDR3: CASSRDPGTDTQYF; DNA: TGTGCCAGCTCTCGGGACCCTGGCACAGATACGCAGTATTTT
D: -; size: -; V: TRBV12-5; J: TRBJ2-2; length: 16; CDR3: CASGIQRDTDTGELFF; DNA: TGTGCTAGTGGAATCCAACGGGACACCGACACCGGGGAGCTGTTTTTT